Listed below are T cell receptor beta chains from one sample, sequenced in a study of shared clonotypes between healthy human individuals. Profiling relied on immunoSEQ multiplex PCR, and the TCRdb table lists in-frame clones only, not all of them. The sample has hundreds of thousands of clones, 95% to 97% seen once. Sequences were obtained from naive CD8+ T cells sorted from blood. Receptors originate from a woman in her twenties or thirties in good health. Each CDR3 is given with its conserved first and last residue. A D gene is named only where the DNA matches it firmly. Where a row states a size, it is once, few, many or the class of an expanded clone; other rows omit it.

TRBJ1-5,once,TRBD1,TRBV27,TGTGCCAGCAGTGCAGGACAGGGGGCAAATCAGCCCCAGCATTTT,CASSAGQGANQPQHF
TRBJ1-2,-,-,TRBV5-8,TGTGCCAGCAGCTTGTATAAGGAGGCGGGCTACACCTTC,CASSLYKEAGYTF
TRBJ1-1,once,TRBD1,TRBV29-1,TGCAGCGTTGATGGGACAGGGAACACTGAAGCTTTCTTT,CSVDGTGNTEAFF
TRBJ2-7,-,-,TRBV9,TGTGCCAGCAGCGTTCTACCAGATTTACGATACGAGCAGTACTTC,CASSVLPDLRYEQYF
TRBJ2-7,-,-,TRBV19,TGTGCCAGTAGTTCCCGGACGGGATCCTACGAGCAGTACTTC,CASSSRTGSYEQYF
TRBJ2-7,-,-,TRBV9,TGTGCCAGCAGCTGGGATAGCAGCTCCTACGAGCAGTACTTC,CASSWDSSSYEQYF
TRBJ2-5,-,-,TRBV13,TGTGCCAGCAGCCACGGGCCCCCTCCGGTAAAGACCCAGTACTTC,CASSHGPPPVKTQYF
TRBJ2-1,-,-,TRBV4-1,TGCGCCAGCAGCCAACCCGGGACAAGGTCGGCCAATGAGCAGTTCTTC,CASSQPGTRSANEQFF
TRBJ1-5,once,-,TRBV4-1,TGCGCCAGCAGCCAAGATCAAGGGGTGCAGCCCCAGCATTTT,CASSQDQGVQPQHF
TRBJ2-7,once,-,TRBV7-8,TGTGCCAGCAGCGGTGTTGGGACTTCCTACGAGCAGTACTTC,CASSGVGTSYEQYF
TRBJ1-2,-,-,TRBV18,TGTGCCAGCTTCACCCCCTCGGCAGGCTATGGCTACACCTTC,CASFTPSAGYGYTF
TRBJ2-1,-,-,TRBV4-1,TGCGCCAGCAGCCAAACGGGGGTCTCCTACAATGAGCAGTTCTTC,CASSQTGVSYNEQFF
TRBJ2-7,-,TRBD1,TRBV27,TGTGCCAGCAGTTTATTCAGGGGGCGATACGAGCAGTACTTC,CASSLFRGRYEQYF
TRBJ2-7,once,TRBD2,TRBV10-1,TGCGCCAGCAGTGACTCGCTAGCGGGAGAGTCCGAGCAGTACTTC,CASSDSLAGESEQYF
TRBJ2-1,-,TRBD2,TRBV28,TGTGCCAGCACCCCGACGTGGCGGGAGGGCCCCAATGAGCAGTTCTTC,CASTPTWREGPNEQFF